The 24 T cell receptor beta chains below were found in one sample sequenced in a study of T cells in Graves' hyperthyroidism and ophthalmopathy. RNA transcripts yielded amplified TCR beta CDR3 regions. TCR CDR3 regions were first amplified by RT-PCR with HTBI primers. In TCRdb, the multiplex PCR reads were re-called with MiXCR into one record per CDR3 protein. This sample has about 740,000 distinct CDR3 sequences, with 11% to 15% found just once. Sample: blood. Receptors were obtained from a woman aged 18-35 years with Graves' hyperthyroidism.

V and J are TRBV7-8 and TRBJ2-7; 8 nucleotides match TRBD1. Germline V gene sequence: CDR1 SGHVS, CDR2 FQNEAQ. The CDR3 has 15 residues. The V gene end was trimmed by 5 bases and the J gene end by 5 bases; junction bases not matched to a gene: 11. CDR3 nucleotides: TGTGCCAGCAGCCCGTGGACAGGGCGTAGTGACGAGCAGTACTTC. Translating gives CASSPWTGRSDEQYF.

As regards this clonotype: The junction departs from germline at one end; a sequencing error may be responsible. The chain recombines TRBV15 with TRBJ1-5; D is unresolved. This CDR3 is built from 15 residues. Germline V CDR1 and CDR2: LNHNV, YYDKDF (reference sequence). CDR3 sequence (DNA): TGTGCCCCCAGCTTAACTCGAGGGAGCAATCAGCCCCAGCATTTT. Translated, it gives CAPSLTRGSNQPQHF.

V is TRBV15 and J is TRBJ2-2; D unclear. Germline loops: CDR1 LNHNV, CDR2 YYDKDF (reference sequence). Trimming pared 1 base from V and 7 bases from J, leaving 10 bases between. The CDR3 has 14 amino acids. DNA of the CDR3: TGTGCCACCAGCAGAGTTTTGGGCGGCGGGGAGCTGTTTTTT. It yields the protein CATSRVLGGGELFF.

This clonotype was detected many times. V and J are TRBV27 and TRBJ2-7; 7 positions agree with TRBD1. The CDR3 totals 13 residues. Germline V gene data show CDR1 as MNHEY and CDR2 as SMNVEV (reference sequence). The trim removed 3 bases at V and 6 bases at J, leaving 5 bases unmatched. The CDR3 DNA reads TGTGCCAGCAGTTTCCCTGGACAGGCCGAGCAGTACTTC. Its protein product is CASSFPGQAEQYF.

At least ten counts were recorded for this clonotype. The chain links TRBV24-1 to TRBJ2-3, with TRBD2 matching 12 bases. CDR3 length: 17 amino acids. The junction had 13 bases not matched to a gene; V was cut back by 9 bases and J by 4 bases. Germline lookup yields CDR1 KGHDR and CDR2 SFDVKD. The CDR3 loop reads CATQGTSGRRWADTQYF. The CDR3, as DNA: TGTGCCACCCAGGGTACTAGCGGGAGGCGGTGGGCAGATACGCAGTATTTT.

This clonotype appeared many times. This chain uses TRBV5-1 with TRBJ2-1, with 7 positions matching TRBD2. V was pared by 0 bases and J by 5 bases, with 5 bases of the junction left unmatched. CDR1 is SGHRS and CDR2 is YFSETQ in the germline V gene. The CDR3 loop spans 15 amino acids. In DNA form, the CDR3 reads TGCGCCAGCAGCTTGGAAAGCGGGGCCCACAATGAGCAGTTCTTC. As protein: CASSLESGAHNEQFF.

This clonotype was found a few times. The genes are TRBV28 and TRBJ2-1; D is possibly TRBD2 (6 bases). The CDR3 length is 15 residues. The germline V gene has CDR1 MDHEN and CDR2 SYDVKM. Between the trimmed V and J ends, which lost 7 bases and 0 bases, there was a span of 13 bases. DNA of the CDR3: TGTGCCAGCATTCCAGCGGGCAGCTCCTACAATGAGCAGTTCTTC. This sequence encodes CASIPAGSSYNEQFF. Together with reference TRBV28 and TRBJ2-1, the CDR3 gives the full variable domain: DVKVTQSSRYLVKRTGEKVFLECVQDMDHENMFWYRQDPGLGLRLIYFSYDVKMKEKGDIPEGYSVSREKKERFSLILESASTNQTSMYLCASIPAGSSYNEQFFGPGTRLTVL.

The rearrangement links TRBV15 to TRBJ2-7, with TRBD2 matching 9 bases. Unmatched junction bases numbered 3, after V lost 1 base and J lost 2 bases. CDR3 length equals 15 residues. Germline V gives CDR1 LNHNV, CDR2 YYDKDF (reference sequence). The CDR3 DNA is TGTGCCACCAGCAGAGGGACTAGCGTTACCTACGAGCAGTACTTC. Translated, it gives CATSRGTSVTYEQYF.

This clonotype was observed a handful of times. J is TRBJ1-6 and V is TRBV7-8; 7 nucleotides line up with TRBD1. CDR1 and CDR2 from the germline V gene are SGHVS and FQNEAQ. This CDR3 has 12 amino acids. The V and J ends lost 8 bases and 8 bases, in that order; junction bases with no gene match: 3. The CDR3 DNA reads as TGTGCCAGCGGGACAGAGCATTCACCCCTCCACTTT. It translates to CASGTEHSPLHF.

This clonotype was observed at least ten times. The chain recombines TRBV28 with TRBJ2-5, with TRBD1 matching over 9 bases. The J segment lost 2 bases and the V segment lost 5 bases, leaving 9 bases of the junction unmatched. Per the germline V gene, CDR1 is MDHEN and CDR2 is SYDVKM. The CDR3 has 16 amino acids. The DNA of the CDR3 is TGTGCCAGCAGTCCCGGGACAGGGAATTGGCAAGAGACCCAGTACTTC. As protein: CASSPGTGNWQETQYF.

This clonotype has only a few counts. V usage is TRBV7-2 and J usage is TRBJ2-4; D could derive from TRBD1 or TRBD2 (6 bases each). The CDR3 has 17 residues. Germline loops: CDR1 SGHTA, CDR2 FQGNSA. Trimming cost V 1 base and J 2 bases, with 15 bases left between them. CDR3 region: CASSLVRWGAPKNIQYF. The DNA for the CDR3 is TGTGCCAGCAGCTTAGTCCGGTGGGGGGCGCCCAAAAACATTCAGTACTTC.

This clonotype came up a few times. A much larger clone lies one base from this, so it may be a read error. This chain joins TRBV20-1 and TRBJ2-1; D assignment may be TRBD1 or TRBD2 (5 bases each). Germline-derived CDR1 and CDR2 are DFQATT and SNEGSKA (reference sequence). The CDR3 has 16 amino acids. CDR3 amino acids: CSASNRPNREGNEQSF. The CDR3 nucleotides are TGCAGTGCTAGTAATCGACCCAATCGAGAGGGGAATGAGCAGTCCTTC.

The V and J genes are TRBV3-1 and TRBJ2-7, with 8 bases that match TRBD2. This CDR3 region has 15 residues. Losses at the gene ends were 1 base for V and 5 bases for J; bases not matched to a gene: 7. Germline V CDR1 and CDR2: LGHDT, YNNKEL (reference sequence). Written as DNA, the CDR3 is TGTGCCAGCAGCCAAGCGGGAGCGGGAGCCCACGAGCAGTACTTC. Its translation: CASSQAGAGAHEQYF.

This clonotype was counted only a few times. V usage is TRBV14 and J usage is TRBJ2-1; D gene uncertain. Trimming pared 4 bases from V and 6 bases from J, leaving 10 bases between. CDR1 is SGHDN, CDR2 FVKESK, per germline. The length of the CDR3 is 13 residues. For the CDR3, the DNA is TGTGCCAGCAGCCCCTATCGACTCAATGAGCAGTTCTTC. It codes for CASSPYRLNEQFF.

At least ten counts were recorded for this clonotype. The chain uses TRBV27 and TRBJ2-5; no definite D call. Trimming left V 6 bases short and J 5 bases short, with 10 bases between. The CDR3 covers 12 residues. Germline assignment: CDR1 MNHEY and CDR2 SMNVEV (reference sequence). The CDR3 loop reads CASSSRQETQYF. The CDR3 nucleotides read TGTGCCAGCAGCTCTCGTCAGGAGACCCAGTACTTC.

Only a few counts were recorded for this clonotype. The V and J genes are TRBV7-3 and TRBJ1-2; TRBD1 matches at 7 bases. The CDR3 consists of 13 residues. The J segment lost 6 bases and the V segment lost 2 bases, leaving 3 bases of the junction unmatched. Looked up from germline, CDR1 is SGHTA and CDR2 is FQGTGA. CDR3 sequence (DNA): TGTGCCAGCAGCTTAGGAGGGACAGATGGCTACACCTTC. Protein: CASSLGGTDGYTF.

This clonotype was seen only a few times. The V gene is TRBV20-1, the J gene TRBJ2-5; TRBD1 agrees at 7 bases. Germline V gene lookup returns CDR1 DFQATT and CDR2 SNEGSKA (reference sequence). V dropped 1 base and J dropped 5; count of bases not matched to a gene: 10. This CDR3 comprises 15 residues. As DNA, the CDR3 is TGCAGTGCTAGAGGCTTGACAGGGAATTACGAGACCCAGTACTTC. It specifies CSARGLTGNYETQYF.

At least ten counts were recorded for this clonotype. This chain joins TRBV2 and TRBJ2-3; 8 nucleotides agree with TRBD1. Trimming at V came to 9 bases and at J to 3 bases, leaving 14 bases not matched to a gene. The CDR3 contains 16 residues. Germline-derived CDR1 and CDR2 are SNHLY and FYNNEI. Written as DNA, the CDR3 is TGTGCCAGTAGTTTCGATCAGGGGGCGCGAACAGATACGCAGTATTTT. This gives the protein CASSFDQGARTDTQYF.

The chain uses TRBV25-1 and TRBJ2-2; D is perhaps TRBD2 (5 bases). Per the germline V gene, CDR1 is MGHDK and CDR2 is SYGVNS. The germline V and J ends were trimmed by 6 bases and 6 bases, with 11 bases remaining between them. The CDR3 has 13 amino acids. Written as DNA, the CDR3 is TGTGCCAGCAGACCCACTAGGCCCGGGGAGCTGTTTTTT. Amino acids: CASRPTRPGELFF. Together with reference TRBV25-1 and TRBJ2-2, the CDR3 gives the full variable domain: EADIYQTPRYLVIGTGKKITLECSQTMGHDKMYWYQQDPGMELHLIHYSYGVNSTEKGDLSSESTVSRIRTEHFPLTLESARPSHTSQYLCASRPTRPGELFFGEGSRLTVL.

In this sample, this clonotype turned up a few times. This chain joins TRBV6-5 and TRBJ2-2, with D perhaps matching TRBD2 (5 bases). Germline CDR1 is MNHEY and CDR2 is SVGAGI. This CDR3 comprises 18 residues. V was pared by 2 bases and J by 1 base, with 17 bases between. CDR3 sequence (DNA): TGTGCCAGCAGTTACGATAAGTCGTTGCGGGTGAACACCGGGGAGCTGTTTTTT. It yields the protein CASSYDKSLRVNTGELFF.

V usage is TRBV20-1 and J usage is TRBJ2-3, with D possibly matching TRBD1 (5 bases). The CDR3 has 12 residues. V was clipped by 8 bases and J by 2 bases, with 11 bases between them. Germline CDR1 and CDR2: DFQATT and SNEGSKA (reference sequence). The CDR3 nucleotides are TGCAGTTCAGGGTCGAACACAGATACGCAGTATTTT. Amino acids: CSSGSNTDTQYF.

This clonotype showed up many times. This rearrangement joins TRBV4-1 to TRBJ1-5; D is undetermined. Germline-derived CDR1 and CDR2 are MGHRA and YSYEKL. V was cut by 3 bases and J by 3 bases, with 3 bases left in between. The CDR3 has 12 residues. The DNA for the CDR3 is TGCGCCAGCAGCCAGCCCAATCAGCCCCAGCATTTT. It translates to CASSQPNQPQHF.

This clonotype was counted ten times or more. The J gene is TRBJ2-1, the V gene TRBV10-3; D may correspond to TRBD1 or TRBD2 (5 bases each). CDR1 is ENHRY, CDR2 SYGVKD, per germline. Trimming removed 10 bases at V and 0 bases at J, with 13 bases between. This CDR3 region has 14 residues. The CDR3 DNA sequence: TGTGCCACTCGGGACGGCAGCTCCTACAATGAGCAGTTCTTC. Translation gives CATRDGSSYNEQFF.

The chain has TRBV20-1 and TRBJ2-1; possible D gene TRBD2, 6 bases. The CDR3 has 11 residues. The germline V gene has CDR1 DFQATT and CDR2 SNEGSKA (reference sequence). Trimming shortened V by 5 bases and J by 8 bases, and 10 bases separated the two germline ends. CDR3 bases: TGCAGTGCTTGGCGCGGGGATGAGCAGTTCTTC. Residues: CSAWRGDEQFF.